Below, 6 T cell receptor beta chains from the same sample are listed, as sequenced in a study of blood T cell repertoires in COVID-19. Using immunoSEQ multiplex PCR, the repertoire was profiled, and TCRdb retains in-frame clones only, with some absent. The repertoire holds more than 150,000 clones, with roughly nine tenths as singletons. The sample taken for sequencing was peripheral blood. These TCRs come from a man between 65 and 80 years old with active or convalescent COVID-19.

CDR3 coding DNA: TGTGCCAGCAGCTTAGCGGGCCGCTCCTACGAGCAGTACTTC. Translated, it gives CASSLAGRSYEQYF. The chain is built from TRBV5-6 and TRBJ2-7; possible D gene TRBD2, 6 bases. The CDR3 sequence is 14 residues long. Trimming pared 2 bases from V and 0 bases from J, leaving 9 bases between. Germline loops: CDR1 SGHDT, CDR2 YYEEEE.

This chain links TRBV5-1 with TRBJ2-3; 9 bases match TRBD2. After removal of 2 bases from V and 5 bases from J, the junction contained 6 bases not matched to a gene. Germline V lookup: CDR1 SGHRS, CDR2 YFSETQ. This CDR3 region has 15 residues. The CDR3 sequence is CASSLGGGALDTQYF. CDR3 nucleotides: TGCGCCAGCAGCTTAGGCGGGGGGGCATTAGATACGCAGTATTTT.

The rearrangement links TRBV11-3 to TRBJ1-4, with D perhaps matching TRBD1 (6 bases). This CDR3 is built from 19 residues. Germline V gene sequence: CDR1 SGHNT, CDR2 YENEEA. Between the trimmed V and J ends, which lost 4 bases and 0 bases, there was a span of 21 bases. Written as DNA, the CDR3 is TGTGCCAGCAGCTGGGCTGGGGCAGGGGCGACCGCAACTAATGAAAAACTGTTTTTT. Protein: CASSWAGAGATATNEKLFF.

The CDR3 nucleotides read TGTGCCAGCAGACTTCGGGGTTACGGGGAGCTGTTTTTT. Its translation is CASRLRGYGELFF. The chain combines TRBV12-3 or TRBV12-4 with TRBJ2-2; D perhaps matches TRBD2 (5 bases). V was pared by 6 bases and J by 7 bases, with 12 bases between. This CDR3 region has 13 residues.

V usage is TRBV4-1 and J usage is TRBJ2-6; 9 positions agree with TRBD1. Germline CDR1 is MGHRA and CDR2 is YSYEKL. V dropped 2 bases and J dropped 4; count of bases not matched to a gene: 3. The CDR3 runs 16 residues. The CDR3 is CASSQRTGGGANVLTF. Written as DNA, the CDR3 is TGCGCCAGCAGCCAAAGAACAGGGGGCGGGGCCAACGTCCTGACTTTC.

The chain links TRBV10-2 to TRBJ1-5; 7 bases map to TRBD1. V was pared by 3 bases and J by 4 bases, with 6 bases of the junction left unmatched. The CDR3 extends over 15 amino acids. The germline gives CDR1 WSHSY, CDR2 SAAADI. CDR3 DNA sequence: TGCGCCAGCAGTGACAAGGACAGGCAGAATCAGCCCCAGCATTTT. The encoded protein is CASSDKDRQNQPQHF.